This entry describes one TCR beta chain. Its matching antigen is unknown. This specimen belongs to a study of cytomegalovirus exposure and HLA in healthy donors. With 60 Vbeta and 13 Jbeta primers, the PCR was carried out. Libraries were prepared by immunoSEQ multiplex PCR; TCRdb keeps only in-frame clonotypes and omits some of them. The sample lists roughly 250,000 clones; about 83% were seen once. Study observations and caveats: An apparent linkage of common viral pathogens to several of the most significant clusters emerged in a later analysis. The study carried out a later analysis of TCR beta sequences. It associated 16,951 of them with specific HLA alleles at a false discovery rate of 0.05. For presence/absence analyses, sequencing depth was assumed to be roughly uniform across donors.

The germline V and J ends were trimmed by 1 base and 0 bases, with 12 bases remaining between them. Germline CDR1 reads LGHNA; CDR2 reads YSLEER. The CDR3 consists of 17 residues. This chain joins TRBV4-3 and TRBJ2-2; D remains ambiguous. This clonotype was obtained from a woman aged 40 to 49 in good health and CMV-seropositive. Sequenced input: PBMCs. For the CDR3, the DNA is TGCGCCAGCAGCCAAGTGGCAGGCCAAGCGAACACCGGGGAGCTGTTTTTT. It encodes CASSQVAGQANTGELFF.